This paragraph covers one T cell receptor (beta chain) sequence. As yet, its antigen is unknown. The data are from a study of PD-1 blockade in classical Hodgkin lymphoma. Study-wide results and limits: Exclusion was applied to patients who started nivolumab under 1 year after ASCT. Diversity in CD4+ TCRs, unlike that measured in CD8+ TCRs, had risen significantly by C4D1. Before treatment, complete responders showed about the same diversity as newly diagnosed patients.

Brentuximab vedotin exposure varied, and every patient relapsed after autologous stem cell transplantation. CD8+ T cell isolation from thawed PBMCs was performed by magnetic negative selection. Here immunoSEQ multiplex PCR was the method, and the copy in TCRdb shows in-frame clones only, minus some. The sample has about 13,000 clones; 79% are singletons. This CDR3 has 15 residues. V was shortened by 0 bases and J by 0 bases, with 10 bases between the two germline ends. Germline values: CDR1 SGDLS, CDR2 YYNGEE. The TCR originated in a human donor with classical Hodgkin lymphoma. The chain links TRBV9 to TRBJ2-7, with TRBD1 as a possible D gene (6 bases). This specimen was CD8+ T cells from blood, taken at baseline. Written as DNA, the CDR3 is TGTGCCAGCAGCGTAGTAGGGGGTGACTCCTACGAGCAGTACTTC. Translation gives CASSVVGGDSYEQYF.